The subject of this entry is one T cell receptor (beta chain). The table lists this clonotype with a count of one. The antigen this receptor binds is unknown. Base qualities are not recorded, but no much larger clone differs from it by a single base. The sample comes from a study of blood T cells in healthy people across ages (dated by TCRdb to about 2015). The study in broad terms: In model experiments, roughly one uniquely barcoded TCR beta cDNA molecule per two T cells was captured by template switching. The study measured age-related changes in TCR beta repertoire diversity using deep sequencing normalized with unique cDNA molecular identifiers. Four age groups were formed from the donors: young (average around 15 years), middle-aged (approximately 40), aged (approximately 60) and long-lived (82). To avoid experimental bias, donors of different ages were spread randomly across the sequencing lanes. The study analyzed two additional independent replicas of 1 million unique cDNA reads from the same blood draw for two donors, one aged 18 to 30 and one aged 80 or older.

Systemically healthy Caucasian individuals from Russia, some 40 in total and aged roughly 6 to 100 years, were included as donors. Approximately 9.3 milliliters of peripheral blood were drawn from each donor into EDTA-treated Vacutainer tubes. PBMCs were isolated by Ficoll-Paque density-gradient centrifugation, with at least 7 million obtained per sample. Trizol reagent was used to extract total RNA from PBMCs, with at least 5 micrograms per sample. The percentages of naive CD45RAhigh/CD27high T cells were determined by flow cytometry on a PBMC aliquot from every donor. The method behind the library was 5' RACE. Reads for this sample came from an Illumina HiSeq 2500. The second PCR ran for about 6 to 11 cycles and used a J-beta primer mix along with a sample-barcoded 5' primer. A template-switch 5' adaptor carrying 12 random nucleotides introduced a unique molecular identifier onto each TCR beta cDNA molecule. Each sample yielded at least 3 million CDR3-containing paired-end reads. First-strand cDNA was synthesized from all RNA with the Mint cDNA synthesis kit, primed by a TRBC-specific oligonucleotide. Following uracil-DNA glycosylase treatment, a first 18-cycle PCR with universal primers M1SS and BC2_uni_R was performed on all cDNA. In the paper's pipeline: Normalization of each sample was performed by random selection of 1 million high-quality reads, each carrying a distinct molecular identifier. Instead of being binned into consensus sequences, reads with shared molecular identifiers were discarded. MiTCR, run with a Q25 quality threshold and the strictest error-elimination algorithm, handled CDR3 identification, clonotype clustering and error correction. A nonparametric unseen species model using Euler transformation provided a lower-bound estimate of total TCR beta diversity. Clones were called with MiXCR by TCRdb after fastp trimmed the public reads at Q25, and only in-frame beta chains were retained. Each record represents a unique CDR3 protein, reported with the most common genes and DNA among its rows. The V and J calls, along with clone size, are taken from TCRdb and not from the paper's own processing. The sample contains roughly 900,000 distinct CDR3 sequences, around 49% of them found a single time. The ten largest make up roughly 13% of the sample.

Beyond this particular receptor, the publication reports: There was a strong correlation between observed TCR beta diversity and the percentage of naive T cells measured by flow cytometry. Estimates of total diversity based on one million sequenced T cells were considered lower bounds and underestimates. Compared with the aged group, more naive CD4+ T cells, fewer expanded clones and increased TCR diversity were shown by the long-lived group, suggesting age selection. Because the CMV infection status of the donors was unknown, age-related changes in expanded clonotypes may potentially have been confounded. As age increased, observed TCR beta diversity per million T cells dropped in a roughly linear way, and a significant reduction was already evident by age 40. Bulk unsorted PBMC profiling prevented conclusive comparison of naive and antigen-experienced compartments.

This receptor was taken from a man younger than 40 in good health. Specimen: blood.

The DNA sequence reads TGTGCCAGCACCGCGGGACACCTTAACACTGAAGCTTTCTTT. This encodes CASTAGHLNTEAFF. Recombination connected TRBV6-2 or TRBV6-3 to TRBJ1-1, with TRBD1 perhaps the D gene, on 6 matching bases. The CDR3 measures 14 amino acids from cysteine to phenylalanine. Of the read, only the CDR3 DNA is kept; its 42 bases are in frame from base 1. Based on the germline V gene, the CDR1 and CDR2 sequences are MNHEY and SVGEGT. Trimming at the junction amounts to 7 bases on V and 2 bases on J, and the germline ends lie 14 bases apart.